This TCR beta chain was captured by sequencing in a study of T cell responses to AZD1222 COVID-19 vaccine. The data were produced by immunoSEQ multiplex PCR, yet TCRdb's version contains in-frame clones alone and is incomplete. The data contain some 200,000 clones, roughly 90% of them singletons. Study-level results: Spike regions recognized by vaccine-associated CD4 TCRs spanned the protein, led by 160-218 and 743-854. Of spike-specific TCRs, nearly half reportedly target regions left unmutated in variants.

About this clone itself: Its antigen is currently unknown.

Germline V gives CDR1 SGHRS, CDR2 YFSETQ. The ends lost 0 bases at V and 5 bases at J; junction bases unmatched: 14. The CDR3 is made up of 17 amino acids. Second-dose intervals of approximately 4 or approximately 12 weeks were pooled. This clonotype was sampled from an adult who received the AZD1222 COVID-19 vaccine. Sequencing used peripheral blood, obtained 28 days after the second AZD1222 dose. The chain carries TRBV5-1 and TRBJ2-7, with 7 nucleotides matching TRBD2. CDR3 DNA sequence: TGCGCCAGCAGCTTGGTCCCCTGGCGGGAGAGGCGGCACGAGCAGTACTTC. Amino acid sequence: CASSLVPWRERRHEQYF.